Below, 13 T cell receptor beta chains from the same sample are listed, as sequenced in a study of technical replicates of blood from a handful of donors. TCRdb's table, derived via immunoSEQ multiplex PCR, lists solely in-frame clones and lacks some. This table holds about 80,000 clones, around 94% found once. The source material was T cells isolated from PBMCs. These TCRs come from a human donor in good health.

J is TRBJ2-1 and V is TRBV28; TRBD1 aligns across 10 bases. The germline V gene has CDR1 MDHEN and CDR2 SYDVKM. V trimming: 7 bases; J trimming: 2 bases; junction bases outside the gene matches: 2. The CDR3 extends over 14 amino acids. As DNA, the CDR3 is TGTGCCAGCAAGGACAGGGGGGCCTACAATGAGCAGTTCTTC. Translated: CASKDRGAYNEQFF.

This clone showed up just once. The CDR3 sequence is CASSLVGLEGFSYEQYF. The CDR3 bases are TGCGCCAGCAGCTTGGTTGGACTGGAAGGTTTCTCCTACGAGCAGTACTTC. V and J are TRBV5-1 and TRBJ2-7, with TRBD2 as a possible D gene (5 bases). Germline V gene sequence: CDR1 SGHRS, CDR2 YFSETQ. With 0 bases removed from V and 0 bases from J, the gap between germline ends came to 16 bases. The CDR3 covers 17 residues.

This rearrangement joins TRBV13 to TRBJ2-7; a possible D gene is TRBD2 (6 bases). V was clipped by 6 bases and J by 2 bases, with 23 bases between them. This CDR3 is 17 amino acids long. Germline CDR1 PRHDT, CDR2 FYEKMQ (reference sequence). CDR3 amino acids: CASRRNPAPRGTYEQYF. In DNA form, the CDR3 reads TGTGCCAGCAGACGTAATCCGGCCCCGCGGGGTACCTACGAGCAGTACTTC.

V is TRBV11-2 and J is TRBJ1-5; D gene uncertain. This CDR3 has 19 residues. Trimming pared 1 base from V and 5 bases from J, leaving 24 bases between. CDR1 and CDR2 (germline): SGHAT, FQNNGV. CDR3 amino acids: CASSLVFLGAEWADQPQHF. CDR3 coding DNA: TGTGCCAGCAGCTTAGTTTTTCTGGGAGCGGAGTGGGCAGATCAGCCCCAGCATTTT.

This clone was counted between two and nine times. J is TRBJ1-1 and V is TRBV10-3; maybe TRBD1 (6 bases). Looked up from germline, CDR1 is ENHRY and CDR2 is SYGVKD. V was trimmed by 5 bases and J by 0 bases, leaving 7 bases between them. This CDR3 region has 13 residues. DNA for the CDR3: TGTGCCATCAGTCAGGGGATGAACACTGAAGCTTTCTTT. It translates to CAISQGMNTEAFF.

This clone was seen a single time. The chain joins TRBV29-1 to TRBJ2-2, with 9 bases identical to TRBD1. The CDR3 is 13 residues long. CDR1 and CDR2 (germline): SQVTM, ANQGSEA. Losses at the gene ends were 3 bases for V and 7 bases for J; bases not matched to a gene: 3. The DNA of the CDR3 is TGCAGCGTTGAGGGACAGGGAGGCGGGGAGCTGTTTTTT. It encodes CSVEGQGGGELFF.

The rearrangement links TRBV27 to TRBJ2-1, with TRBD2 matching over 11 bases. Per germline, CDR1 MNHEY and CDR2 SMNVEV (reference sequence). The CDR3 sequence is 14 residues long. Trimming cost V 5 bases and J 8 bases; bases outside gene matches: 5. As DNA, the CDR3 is TGTGCCAGCAGTCTTAGCGGGAGGGCCGATGAGCAGTTCTTC. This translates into CASSLSGRADEQFF.

Here the CDR3 DNA reads TGTGCCAGCATACCCAAGGGGCGCAGCTATGGCTACACCTTC. Its translation is CASIPKGRSYGYTF. The genes are TRBV6-5 and TRBJ1-2; TRBD1 might be the D (5 bases). The CDR3 has 14 amino acids. Trimming stripped 7 bases from V and 4 bases from J, with 16 bases between. CDR1 MNHEY and CDR2 SVGAGI come from the germline V gene.

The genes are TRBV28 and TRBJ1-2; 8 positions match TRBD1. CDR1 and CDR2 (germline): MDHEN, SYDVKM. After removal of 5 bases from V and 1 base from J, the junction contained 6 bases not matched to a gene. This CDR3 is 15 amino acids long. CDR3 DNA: TGTGCCAGCAGTCCCGGACAGGGCTTTAACTATGGCTACACCTTC. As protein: CASSPGQGFNYGYTF.

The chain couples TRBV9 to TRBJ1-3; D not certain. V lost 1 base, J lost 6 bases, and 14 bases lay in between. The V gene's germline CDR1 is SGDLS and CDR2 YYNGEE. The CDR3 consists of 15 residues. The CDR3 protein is CASSVSGSHINTIYF. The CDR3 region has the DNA TGTGCCAGCAGCGTATCAGGCTCCCACATAAACACCATATATTTT.

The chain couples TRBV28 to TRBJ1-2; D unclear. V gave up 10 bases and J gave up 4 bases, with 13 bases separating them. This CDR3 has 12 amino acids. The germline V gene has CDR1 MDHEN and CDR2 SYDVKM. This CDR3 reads CATLDGLYGYTF. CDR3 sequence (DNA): TGTGCCACCTTAGACGGACTCTATGGCTACACCTTC.

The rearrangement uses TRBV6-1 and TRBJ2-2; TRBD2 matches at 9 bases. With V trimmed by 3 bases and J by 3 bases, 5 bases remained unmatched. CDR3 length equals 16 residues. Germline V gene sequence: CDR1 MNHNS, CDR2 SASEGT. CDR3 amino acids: CASSDIAGDHTGELFF. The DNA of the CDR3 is TGTGCCAGCAGTGATATAGCGGGAGATCACACCGGGGAGCTGTTTTTT.

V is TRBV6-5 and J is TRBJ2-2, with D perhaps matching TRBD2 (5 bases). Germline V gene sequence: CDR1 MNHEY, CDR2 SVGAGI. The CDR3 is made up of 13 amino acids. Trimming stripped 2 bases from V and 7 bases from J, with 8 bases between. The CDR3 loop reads CASSYREGGELFF. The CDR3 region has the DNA TGTGCCAGCAGTTACCGGGAAGGCGGGGAGCTGTTTTTT.